The clone carrying this TCR beta chain was found many times. Its antigen is unknown. This entry is derived from a study of human T cells and chemical hapten exposure. Across the whole study: Sensitization applied 2% DPC to about 2 cm by about 2 cm of upper inner arm skin.

Trimming cost V 2 bases and J 7 bases; bases outside gene matches: 7. Germline CDR1 MDHEN, CDR2 SYDVKM. The CDR3 totals 14 residues. Source study methods: A per-sample median of 95,638 TCRs was observed, with a range of roughly 20,000 to 690,600. TCRdb reanalysed the RACE reads using MiXCR and keeps one entry per CDR3 protein. The V and J calls were determined by TCRdb, not by the authors. In the table there are roughly 90,000 distinct CDR3 sequences, 9.5% to 13% of which are singletons. Time point in this sample: patch test 3, about 24 weeks after DPC sensitization. Treatment defined: therapeutic diphenylcyclopropenone sensitization with weekly scalp DPC. Study-level findings and limits: Counts of TCRs expanded at PT1 correlated positively with patch test score.

The chain recombines TRBV28 with TRBJ1-2, with 7 bases matching TRBD1. The clonotype was recovered from a young woman with alopecia areata. Some clones in this sample may be carry-over from other donors' samples. The source material was whole blood, sampled in connection with sensitization to the hapten diphenylcyclopropenone (DPC). CDR3 sequence: CASSLPDRAGGYTF. The CDR3 region has the DNA TGTGCCAGCAGTTTACCCGACAGGGCGGGTGGCTACACCTTC.